The 26 T cell receptor beta chains reported below all come from one sample, sequenced in a study of blood T cell repertoires in COVID-19. This table comes from immunoSEQ multiplex PCR, and its TCRdb copy is limited to in-frame clones, with some not included. The sample includes 490,000 or so clones, more than 85% seen only once; the top ten take more than 7.5%. The sequenced sample consisted of PBMCs or T cells enriched from blood (not recorded which). Receptors were obtained from a woman aged 55 to 70 who had recovered from COVID-19.

This sequence joins TRBV18 and TRBJ2-2; D ambiguous. The V gene lost 3 bases and the J gene lost 5 bases, with 10 bases spanning the gap. This CDR3 contains 14 residues. CDR1 and CDR2 (germline): KGHSH, LQKENI. CDR3 region: CASSPGSQTGELFF. The CDR3 bases are TGTGCCAGCTCACCCGGGTCCCAAACCGGGGAGCTGTTTTTT. The full variable domain, its missing parts supplied by reference TRBV18 and TRBJ2-2, is NAGVMQNPRHLVRRRGQEARLRCSPMKGHSHVYWYRQLPEEGLKFMVYLQKENIIDESGMPKERFSAEFPKEGPSILRIQQVVRGDSAAYFCASSPGSQTGELFFGEGSRLTVL.

The chain has TRBV2 and TRBJ1-5; tentative D call: TRBD1 (6 bases). This CDR3 contains 15 residues. Per the germline V gene, CDR1 is SNHLY and CDR2 is FYNNEI. The ends were cut back, 4 bases at V and 1 base at J, with 11 bases in the middle. The CDR3 DNA reads as TGTGCCAGCAGTGTCCAGGGGCGAAGCAATCAGCCCCAGCATTTT. Translating gives CASSVQGRSNQPQHF.

This clone was seen a few times. The chain combines TRBV25-1 with TRBJ1-2; 12 bases are shared with TRBD1. The CDR3 has 17 amino acids. Germline trimming cut 2 bases from V and 6 bases from J; bases unmatched to any gene: 10. Germline CDR1 and CDR2: MGHDK and SYGVNS. CDR3 DNA sequence: TGTGCCAGCAGTGAACTAGCTAGGGGACAGGGGGCTCATGGCTACACCTTC. This codes for CASSELARGQGAHGYTF.

The genes are TRBV4-1 and TRBJ1-4, with no clear D. Trimming took 0 bases from V and 0 from J, leaving 14 bases between them. Germline V gene sequence: CDR1 MGHRA, CDR2 YSYEKL. The CDR3 consists of 18 residues. CDR3 protein: CASSQDGRVVSTNEKLFF. CDR3 sequence (DNA): TGCGCCAGCAGCCAAGACGGCCGGGTAGTTTCAACTAATGAAAAACTGTTTTTT.

The rearrangement joins TRBV27 to TRBJ2-1; D perhaps matches TRBD1 (5 bases). The CDR3 spans 17 residues. The V gene lost 3 bases and the J gene lost 6 bases, with 21 bases spanning the gap. Germline assignment: CDR1 MNHEY and CDR2 SMNVEV (reference sequence). As DNA, the CDR3 is TGTGCCAGCAGTTTCGCTACCCCGCTGGGGCTCCCCAATGAGCAGTTCTTC. It yields the protein CASSFATPLGLPNEQFF.

This rearrangement joins TRBV5-1 to TRBJ1-2, with D possibly TRBD1 on 5 matching bases. V lost 5 bases, J lost 0 bases, and 14 bases lay in between. The CDR3 is 15 residues long. Germline lookup yields CDR1 SGHRS and CDR2 YFSETQ. Written as DNA, the CDR3 is TGCGCCAGCAGGCCGTGGGGGGAAGCTAACTATGGCTACACCTTC. Amino acids: CASRPWGEANYGYTF.

The V and J genes are TRBV5-4 and TRBJ1-2; maybe TRBD1 (5 bases). Trimming removed 0 bases from V and 4 bases from J, with 16 bases in between. The CDR3 runs to 16 residues. Germline V lookup: CDR1 SGHNT, CDR2 YYREEE (reference sequence). The CDR3 sequence is CASSLDQGGPAYGYTF. CDR3 nucleotides: TGTGCCAGCAGCTTGGACCAGGGAGGGCCCGCCTATGGCTACACCTTC.

The table lists this clone with a count of one. V and J are TRBV6-1 and TRBJ2-7; 9 bases agree with TRBD1. Per germline, CDR1 MNHNS and CDR2 SASEGT. The length of the CDR3 is 16 residues. V lost 2 bases to trimming and J lost 2 bases; unmatched junction nucleotides: 7. In DNA, the CDR3 is TGTGCCAGCAGTGAAACCGGGACAGGGAGCCCCTACGAGCAGTACGTC. This codes for CASSETGTGSPYEQYV.

V is TRBV5-1 and J is TRBJ2-1; D not certain. CDR1 is SGHRS, CDR2 YFSETQ, per germline. The germline V and J ends were trimmed by 0 bases and 5 bases, with 9 bases remaining between them. The CDR3 totals 14 residues. The DNA for the CDR3 is TGCGCCAGCAGCTTGGAAGTGAGAGACAATGAGCAGTTCTTC. Protein product: CASSLEVRDNEQFF. Together with reference TRBV5-1 and TRBJ2-1, the CDR3 gives the full variable domain: KAGVTQTPRYLIKTRGQQVTLSCSPISGHRSVSWYQQTPGQGLQFLFEYFSETQRNKGNFPGRFSGRQFSNSRSEMNVSTLELGDSALYLCASSLEVRDNEQFFGPGTRLTVL.

The gene calls are TRBV27 and TRBJ1-5; 7 bases fit TRBD1. The CDR3 sequence is 15 residues long. Unmatched junction bases numbered 10, after V lost 6 bases and J lost 5 bases. The germline V gene encodes CDR1 MNHEY and CDR2 SMNVEV (reference sequence). CDR3 region: CASSLHRGWDQPQHF. For the CDR3, the DNA is TGTGCCAGCAGCTTACACAGGGGATGGGATCAGCCCCAGCATTTT.

The genes are TRBV7-2 and TRBJ2-3; 10 bases are a match to TRBD2. The CDR3 runs 16 residues. Germline V gene data show CDR1 as SGHTA and CDR2 as FQGNSA. Germline trimming cut 7 bases from V and 0 bases from J; bases unmatched to any gene: 7. The CDR3 sequence is CASTLGLADSTDTQYF. CDR3 sequence (DNA): TGTGCCAGCACCCTTGGACTAGCGGATAGCACAGATACGCAGTATTTT.

The J gene is TRBJ1-3, the V gene TRBV25-1; D gene unclear. CDR1 MGHDK and CDR2 SYGVNS come from the germline V gene. CDR3 length: 15 amino acids. Deletions cut 1 base from V and 0 bases from J, with 7 bases between. The chain's CDR3 is CASSEWATSGNTIYF. The CDR3 DNA is TGTGCCAGCAGTGAATGGGCGACCTCTGGAAACACCATATATTTT. Full variable domain (rest looked up from reference TRBV25-1 and TRBJ1-3): EADIYQTPRYLVIGTGKKITLECSQTMGHDKMYWYQQDPGMELHLIHYSYGVNSTEKGDLSSESTVSRIRTEHFPLTLESARPSHTSQYLCASSEWATSGNTIYFGEGSWLTVV.

The chain recombines TRBV27 with TRBJ1-6; D might be TRBD1 (5 bases). Trimming pared 4 bases from V and 0 bases from J, leaving 7 bases between. The germline V gene encodes CDR1 MNHEY and CDR2 SMNVEV (reference sequence). There are 15 residues in the CDR3. The CDR3 sequence is CASSSQGSYNSPLHF. Here the CDR3 DNA reads TGTGCCAGCAGTTCTCAGGGCTCCTATAATTCACCCCTCCACTTT.

This clone was seen a few times. This chain links TRBV4-2 with TRBJ2-3, with a tentative D call TRBD1 (9 bases). The CDR3 loop spans 20 amino acids. V lost 1 base to trimming and J lost 5 bases, with 28 bases between them. CDR1 is LGHNA and CDR2 is YNFKEQ in the germline V gene. The CDR3 DNA is TGTGCCAGCAGCCAAGGATGGCCACAGGGGGCGCGGGAGGTGGTAGATACGCAGTATTTT. Protein product: CASSQGWPQGAREVVDTQYF.

V is TRBV5-1 and J is TRBJ1-6, with 10 bases fitting TRBD1. V was clipped by 0 bases and J by 12 bases; unmatched bases: 6. The V gene's germline CDR1 is SGHRS and CDR2 YFSETQ. This CDR3 has 15 amino acids. The CDR3 DNA reads as TGCGCCAGCAGCTTGGATGGGGACAGGGGTCAACCCCTCCACTTT. Residues: CASSLDGDRGQPLHF.

This clone was seen more than once but under ten times. The chain combines TRBV7-9 with TRBJ1-1, with D possibly being TRBD1 (6 bases). Germline V gene lookup returns CDR1 SEHNR and CDR2 FQNEAQ (reference sequence). This CDR3 contains 15 residues. Trimming shortened V by 6 bases and J by 5 bases, and 19 bases separated the two germline ends. The CDR3 bases are TGTGCCAGCAGTTCTCCAGGGGCCGGGCGAACTGAAGCTTTCTTT. Translated, it gives CASSSPGAGRTEAFF. The whole variable domain, remainder taken from reference TRBV7-9 and TRBJ1-1, is DTGVSQNPRHKITKRGQNVTFRCDPISEHNRLYWYRQTLGQGPEFLTYFQNEAQLEKSRLLSDRFSAERPKGSFSTLEIQRTEQGDSAMYLCASSSPGAGRTEAFFGQGTRLTVV.

The rearrangement joins TRBV2 to TRBJ1-5; tentative D call: TRBD1 (6 bases). Trimming pared 6 bases from V and 5 bases from J, leaving 11 bases between. The CDR3 is 13 amino acids. Germline CDR1 SNHLY, CDR2 FYNNEI. CDR3: CASRIGQHQPQHF. The CDR3 DNA reads as TGTGCCAGCAGAATCGGACAGCATCAGCCCCAGCATTTT.

The chain recombines TRBV6-5 with TRBJ2-5, with a possible D match to TRBD1 (5 bases). Germline values: CDR1 MNHEY, CDR2 SVGAGI. Trimming removed 0 bases at V and 4 bases at J, with 15 bases between. The CDR3 sequence is 16 residues long. CDR3 loop: CASSYSSWQGVETQYF. The CDR3 region has the DNA TGTGCCAGCAGTTACTCGTCGTGGCAGGGCGTAGAGACCCAGTACTTC.

This clone was observed a single time. The J gene is TRBJ1-1, the V gene TRBV14, with D uncertain. Trimming removed 0 bases from V and 5 bases from J, with 7 bases in between. Per germline, CDR1 SGHDN and CDR2 FVKESK. This CDR3 is 13 amino acids long. The CDR3 protein is CASSQDPRTEAFF. DNA for the CDR3: TGTGCCAGCAGCCAAGATCCCAGGACTGAAGCTTTCTTT.

The chain carries TRBV7-4 and TRBJ1-4; D unclear. CDR3 length: 16 residues. Trimming left V 1 base short and J 0 bases short, with 9 bases between. CDR1 and CDR2 from the germline V gene are SGHVT and SQSDAQ. The CDR3 nucleotides read TGTGCCAGCAGCTTAGGGGCTTCAGCAACTAATGAAAAACTGTTTTTT. As protein: CASSLGASATNEKLFF.

Of note for this clone: The identical CDR3 is also encoded by other nucleotide sequences in the sample. The V gene is TRBV5-1, the J gene TRBJ1-4, with D maybe TRBD1 (5 bases). CDR1 and CDR2 from the germline V gene are SGHRS and YFSETQ. V gave up 0 bases and J gave up 5 bases, with 8 bases separating them. This CDR3 is built from 14 residues. The CDR3 nucleotides read TGCGCCAGCAGCTTGGTGGCAGGGAATGAAAAACTGTTTTTT. Protein product: CASSLVAGNEKLFF. Together with reference TRBV5-1 and TRBJ1-4, the CDR3 gives the full variable domain: KAGVTQTPRYLIKTRGQQVTLSCSPISGHRSVSWYQQTPGQGLQFLFEYFSETQRNKGNFPGRFSGRQFSNSRSEMNVSTLELGDSALYLCASSLVAGNEKLFFGSGTQLSVL.

The V call is TRBV7-2, the J call TRBJ1-1; no reliable D call. The CDR3 runs to 15 residues. V was trimmed by 2 bases and J by 5 bases, leaving 15 bases between them. CDR1 is SGHTA and CDR2 is FQGNSA in the germline V gene. The CDR3, as DNA: TGTGCCAGCAGCTTAAGAATCCATCGGGAGACTGAAGCTTTCTTT. Amino acid sequence: CASSLRIHRETEAFF.

This chain uses TRBV21-1 with TRBJ1-2. TRBV21-1 is labeled a pseudogene. CDR3 length: 16 residues. CDR3 residues: CASSPSWRRTPYGYTF. The CDR3 DNA follows: TGTGCCAGCAGCCCAAGTTGGCGGCGAACTCCCTATGGCTACACCTTC.

The CDR3 DNA follows: TGTGCCAGCAGCCTCGGGACAGACAATGAGCAGTTCTTC. It codes for CASSLGTDNEQFF. This chain connects TRBV5-4 to TRBJ2-1; the match to TRBD1 covers 7 bases. This CDR3 is 13 amino acids long. Trimming cost V 4 bases and J 5 bases; bases outside gene matches: 3. Per the germline V gene, CDR1 is SGHNT and CDR2 is YYREEE (reference sequence).

The gene calls are TRBV5-1 and TRBJ1-1, with no clear D. CDR1 and CDR2 (germline): SGHRS, YFSETQ. The CDR3 contains 14 residues. Trimming removed 3 bases at V and 4 bases at J, with 13 bases between. The CDR3, as DNA: TGCGCCAGCAGCTCCCGGGGTATCGGCACTGAAGCTTTCTTT. Translated: CASSSRGIGTEAFF.

The rearrangement links TRBV5-1 to TRBJ1-1; 7 bases align to TRBD1. Trimming took 0 bases from V and 7 from J; bases not matched to a gene: 3. Looked up from germline, CDR1 is SGHRS and CDR2 is YFSETQ. This CDR3 is built from 13 residues. The CDR3 sequence: CASSLGQGIEAFF. In DNA form, the CDR3 reads TGCGCCAGCAGCTTGGGACAGGGAATTGAAGCTTTCTTT.